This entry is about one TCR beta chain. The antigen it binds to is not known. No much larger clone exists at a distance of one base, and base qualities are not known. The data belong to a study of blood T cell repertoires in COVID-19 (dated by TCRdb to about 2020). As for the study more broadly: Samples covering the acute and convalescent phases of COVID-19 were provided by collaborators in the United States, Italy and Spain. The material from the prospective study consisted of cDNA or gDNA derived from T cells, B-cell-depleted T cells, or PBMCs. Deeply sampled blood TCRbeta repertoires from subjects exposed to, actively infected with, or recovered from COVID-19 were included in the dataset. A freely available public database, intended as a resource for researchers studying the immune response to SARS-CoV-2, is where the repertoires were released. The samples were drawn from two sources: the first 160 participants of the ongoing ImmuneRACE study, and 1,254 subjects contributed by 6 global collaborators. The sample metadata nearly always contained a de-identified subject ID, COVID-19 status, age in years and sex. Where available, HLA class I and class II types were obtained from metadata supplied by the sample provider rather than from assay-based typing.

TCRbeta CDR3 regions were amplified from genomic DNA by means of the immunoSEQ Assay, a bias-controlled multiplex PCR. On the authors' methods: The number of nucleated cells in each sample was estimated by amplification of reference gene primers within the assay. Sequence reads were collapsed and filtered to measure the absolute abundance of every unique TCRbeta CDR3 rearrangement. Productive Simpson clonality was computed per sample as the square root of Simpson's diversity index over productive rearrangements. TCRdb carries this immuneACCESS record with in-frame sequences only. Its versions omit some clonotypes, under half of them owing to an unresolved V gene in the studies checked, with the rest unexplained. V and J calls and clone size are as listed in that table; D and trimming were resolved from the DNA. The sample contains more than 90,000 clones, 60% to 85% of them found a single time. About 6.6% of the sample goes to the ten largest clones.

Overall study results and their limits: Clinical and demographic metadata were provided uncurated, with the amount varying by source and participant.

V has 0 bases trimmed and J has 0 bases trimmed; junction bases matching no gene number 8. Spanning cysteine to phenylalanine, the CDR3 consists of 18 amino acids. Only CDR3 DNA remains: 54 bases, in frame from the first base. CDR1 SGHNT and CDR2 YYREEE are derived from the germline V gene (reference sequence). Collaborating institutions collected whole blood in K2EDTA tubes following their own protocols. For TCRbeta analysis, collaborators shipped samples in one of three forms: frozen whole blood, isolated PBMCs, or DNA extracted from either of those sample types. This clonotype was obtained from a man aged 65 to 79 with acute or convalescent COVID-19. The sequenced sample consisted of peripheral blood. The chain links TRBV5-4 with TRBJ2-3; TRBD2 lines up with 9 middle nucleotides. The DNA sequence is TGTGCCAGCAGCTTGGAGTGGTGGCTAGCGGGAAGCACAGATACGCAGTATTTT. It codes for CASSLEWWLAGSTDTQYF.